One sample yielded the 30 T cell receptor beta chains listed below, sequenced in a study of blood T cell repertoires in COVID-19. Profiled with immunoSEQ multiplex PCR; TCRdb holds only in-frame clones, not every one. The repertoire holds over 250,000 clones, with 82% as singletons. Material for sequencing was PBMCs or T cells enriched from blood (not recorded which). The receptors stem from a man aged 40-49 years who had been exposed to COVID-19.

V gene TRBV18 combines with J gene TRBJ1-2; 8 nucleotides match TRBD1. Germline assignment: CDR1 KGHSH and CDR2 LQKENI. V shed 4 bases and J 4 bases; nucleotides not matched to a gene: 8. The CDR3 has 15 amino acids. The CDR3 DNA reads TGTGCCAGCTCACAACGCGGACAGGGAACCTATGGCTACACCTTC. It encodes CASSQRGQGTYGYTF. The full variable domain, with the rest looked up from reference TRBV18 and TRBJ1-2, is NAGVMQNPRHLVRRRGQEARLRCSPMKGHSHVYWYRQLPEEGLKFMVYLQKENIIDESGMPKERFSAEFPKEGPSILRIQQVVRGDSAAYFCASSQRGQGTYGYTFGSGTRLTVV.

V and J are TRBV27 and TRBJ2-7; TRBD1 matches at 10 bases. With V trimmed by 6 bases and J by 4 bases, 6 bases remained unmatched. Per germline, CDR1 MNHEY and CDR2 SMNVEV (reference sequence). CDR3 length: 14 amino acids. CDR3 DNA sequence: TGTGCCAGCAGATACCGGGACAGGGGATACGAGCAGTACTTC. It specifies CASRYRDRGYEQYF.

This chain links TRBV3-1 (or the pseudogene TRBV3-2) with TRBJ2-1; 8 bases agree with TRBD2. The CDR3 extends over 17 amino acids. V was pared by 2 bases and J by 0 bases, with 6 bases of the junction left unmatched. Germline-derived CDR1 and CDR2 are LGHDT and YNNKEL (reference sequence). The CDR3 loop is CASSQTTSGSSYNEQFF. In DNA, the CDR3 is TGTGCCAGCAGCCAAACAACTAGCGGTAGCTCCTACAATGAGCAGTTCTTC.

The chain is built from TRBV7-9 and TRBJ2-1, with 7 bases matching TRBD2. CDR1 is SEHNR and CDR2 is FQNEAQ in the germline V gene (reference sequence). V lost 1 base to trimming and J lost 9 bases; unmatched junction nucleotides: 6. The CDR3 contains 14 residues. The CDR3 DNA sequence: TGTGCCAGCAGCTTAGTGCCGGCGGGAGTTGAGCAGTTCTTC. As protein: CASSLVPAGVEQFF.

Only one count was recorded for this clone. The genes are TRBV6-5 and TRBJ1-1; D is uncertain. This CDR3 region has 15 residues. With 4 bases removed from V and 10 bases from J, the gap between germline ends came to 22 bases. Germline V CDR1 and CDR2: MNHEY, SVGAGI. The CDR3 spells CASSSPRPGTQGAFF. The CDR3 DNA reads TGTGCCAGCAGTTCCCCCCGGCCGGGAACCCAAGGAGCTTTCTTT.

The CDR3 DNA reads TGTGCCGTAACGGACAGGGATGGACGAAAGCAGTTCTTC. Amino acids: CAVTDRDGRKQFF. This chain links TRBV2 with TRBJ2-1; 8 nucleotides agree with TRBD1. Trimming at V came to 11 bases and at J to 11 bases, leaving 14 bases not matched to a gene. CDR1 is SNHLY and CDR2 is FYNNEI in the germline V gene. This CDR3 is built from 13 residues.

The chain has TRBV6-5 and TRBJ1-1; 8 nucleotides align to TRBD1. Germline CDR1 and CDR2: MNHEY and SVGAGI. V lost 8 bases to trimming and J lost 5 bases; unmatched junction nucleotides: 13. This CDR3 spans 15 amino acids. The CDR3 region is CASSEAPGGRTEAFF. The CDR3 DNA reads TGTGCCAGCTCGGAAGCACCAGGGGGCAGGACTGAAGCTTTCTTT.

The chain uses TRBV4-2 and TRBJ2-1, with TRBD2 matching 10 bases. The germline CDR1 and CDR2 sequences are LGHNA and YNFKEQ. CDR3 length: 19 amino acids. V gave up 1 base and J gave up 8 bases; unmatched junction bases: 17. CDR3 coding DNA: TGTGCCAGCAGCCAAGTCCTTGGGCTTGCTAGCGGGAGTTATGATGAGCAGTTCTTC. This translates into CASSQVLGLASGSYDEQFF.

This sequence joins TRBV27 and TRBJ1-5; TRBD1 is a possible D gene (5 bases). The CDR3 has 15 amino acids. V lost 4 bases and J 6 bases, leaving 16 bases between the germline ends. Germline CDR1 is MNHEY and CDR2 is SMNVEV (reference sequence). CDR3 DNA sequence: TGTGCCAGCAGTTATTACGGGGGAACCAGTCAGCCCCAGCATTTT. Protein: CASSYYGGTSQPQHF.

This clone came up a few times. V gene TRBV11-2 combines with J gene TRBJ1-3; 8 nucleotides align to TRBD1. Germline V CDR1 and CDR2: SGHAT, FQNNGV. V shed 2 bases and J 0 bases; nucleotides not matched to a gene: 9. The CDR3 is 18 residues long. The CDR3 reads CASSLFSGQGASGNTIYF. In nucleotides, the CDR3 is TGTGCCAGCAGCTTATTTAGTGGGCAGGGGGCCTCTGGAAACACCATATATTTT. Full variable domain (missing parts from reference TRBV11-2 and TRBJ1-3): EAGVAQSPRYKIIEKRQSVAFWCNPISGHATLYWYQQILGQGPKLLIQFQNNGVVDDSQLPKDRFSAERLKGVDSTLKIQPAKLEDSAVYLCASSLFSGQGASGNTIYFGEGSWLTVV.

This chain links TRBV3-1 (or the pseudogene TRBV3-2) with TRBJ1-1; 7 nucleotides line up with TRBD1. CDR3 size: 13 residues. With 4 bases clipped from V and 7 bases from J, the junction kept 6 bases outside the gene matches. CDR1 LGHDT and CDR2 YNNKEL come from the germline V gene (reference sequence). In nucleotides, the CDR3 is TGTGCCAGCAGCCCGGGGACAGTGCGTGAAGCTTTCTTT. Protein: CASSPGTVREAFF.

The rearrangement uses TRBV29-1 and TRBJ1-5; TRBD1 aligns across 8 bases. The CDR3 loop spans 15 amino acids. After removal of 6 bases from V and 1 base from J, the junction contained 8 bases not matched to a gene. Germline CDR1 reads SQVTM; CDR2 reads ANQGSEA. CDR3 sequence reads: CSVALTGVSNQPQHF. The CDR3 nucleotides read TGCAGCGTGGCCTTGACAGGGGTCAGCAATCAGCCCCAGCATTTT.

This chain uses TRBV7-9 with TRBJ2-7; TRBD2 matches 7 bases. The CDR3 runs 17 residues. CDR1 and CDR2 from the germline V gene are SEHNR and FQNEAQ (reference sequence). V gave up 2 bases and J gave up 4 bases; unmatched junction bases: 14. The CDR3 DNA reads TGTGCCAGCAGCTTATTGGTTTCTGGGAGGGAGGAATACGAGCAGTACTTC. Translation gives CASSLLVSGREEYEQYF. Complete variable domain (other parts from reference TRBV7-9 and TRBJ2-7): DTGVSQNPRHKITKRGQNVTFRCDPISEHNRLYWYRQTLGQGPEFLTYFQNEAQLEKSRLLSDRFSAERPKGSFSTLEIQRTEQGDSAMYLCASSLLVSGREEYEQYFGPGTRLTVT.

This rearrangement joins TRBV11-2 to TRBJ2-7; 9 bases are shared with TRBD1. The length of the CDR3 is 15 residues. Per the germline V gene, CDR1 is SGHAT and CDR2 is FQNNGV. The junction had 8 bases not matched to a gene; V was cut back by 1 base and J by 7 bases. Written as DNA, the CDR3 is TGTGCCAGCAGCTTAGGGACCGGGACAGGGAGGGAGCAGTACTTC. It is translated as CASSLGTGTGREQYF.

The J gene is TRBJ2-5, the V gene TRBV7-3, with no clear D. CDR3 length equals 13 residues. Germline values: CDR1 SGHTA, CDR2 FQGTGA. V lost 5 bases and J 6 bases, leaving 13 bases between the germline ends. CDR3 loop: CASSADTKQTQYF. Here the CDR3 DNA reads TGTGCCAGCAGCGCAGACACGAAGCAGACCCAGTACTTC.

J is TRBJ2-2 and V is TRBV3-1 (or the pseudogene TRBV3-2); the D gene is possibly TRBD1 (6 bases). The CDR3 has 15 amino acids. V lost 2 bases and J 6 bases, leaving 13 bases between the germline ends. Germline-derived CDR1 and CDR2 are LGHDT and YNNKEL (reference sequence). CDR3 in DNA: TGTGCCAGCAGCCAATTTTACAGGGCCTCCGGGGAGCTGTTTTTT. It yields the protein CASSQFYRASGELFF.

The CDR3 DNA is TGTGCCAGCCCCCCCTGGAGGGACAGGGGGAGTCTAGCCAAAAACATTCAGTACTTC. Translating gives CASPPWRDRGSLAKNIQYF. The gene calls are TRBV21-1 and TRBJ2-4; the D segment call TRBD1 is taken from the table without a DNA check. TRBV21-1 has pseudogene status. CDR3 length equals 19 residues.

V and J are TRBV10-1 and TRBJ2-7; no clear D gene. The CDR3 is 13 residues long. The germline CDR1 and CDR2 sequences are WNHNN and SYGVQD (reference sequence). V was shortened by 5 bases and J by 0 bases, with 8 bases between the two germline ends. CDR3 sequence: CASSPQVSYEQYF. For the CDR3, the DNA is TGCGCCAGCAGTCCGCAGGTCTCCTACGAGCAGTACTTC.

The rearrangement joins TRBV19 to TRBJ2-1, with D possibly TRBD2 on 5 matching bases. The V end was cut by 7 bases, the J end by 0 bases, with 16 bases between. CDR1 is LNHDA, CDR2 SQIVND, per germline (reference sequence). The CDR3 spans 16 residues. This chain's CDR3 is CASNTRKSASYNEQFF. In DNA form, the CDR3 reads TGTGCCAGTAATACTAGGAAAAGCGCCTCCTACAATGAGCAGTTCTTC.

This chain uses TRBV12-3 or TRBV12-4 with TRBJ2-1; D uncertain. Between the trimmed V and J ends, which lost 9 bases and 4 bases, there was a span of 10 bases. The CDR3 is 12 residues long. The CDR3 region is CASGLFYNEQFF. The CDR3 nucleotides read TGTGCCAGTGGGCTGTTTTACAATGAGCAGTTCTTC.

The J gene is TRBJ1-2, the V gene TRBV10-3; D possibly corresponds to TRBD1 (5 bases). The germline V and J ends were trimmed by 10 bases and 8 bases, with 14 bases remaining between them. The CDR3 covers 11 residues. Germline CDR1 and CDR2: ENHRY and SYGVKD. CDR3 DNA: TGTGCCAGCACAGAAGGGGTCGGCTACACCTTC. This sequence encodes CASTEGVGYTF.

This clone has a handful of counts. The V gene is TRBV9, the J gene TRBJ1-3, with TRBD1 identical over 8 bases. The germline gives CDR1 SGDLS, CDR2 YYNGEE. CDR3 length equals 17 residues. J gave up 1 base and V 2 bases, and 8 bases lay outside the gene matches. CDR3 sequence: CASSVSTGAKSGNTIYF. In DNA form, the CDR3 reads TGTGCCAGCAGCGTTTCGACAGGGGCGAAGTCTGGAAACACCATATATTTT.

Remarks on this clone: At the DNA level, this CDR3 is encoded by other sequences in the same sample as well. This CDR3 reads CASGPGTSGSTGELFF. DNA for the CDR3: TGTGCTAGTGGCCCAGGGACTAGCGGGAGCACCGGGGAGCTGTTTTTT. The gene calls are TRBV12-5 and TRBJ2-2; 14 bases fit TRBD2. The CDR3 loop spans 16 amino acids. J gave up 4 bases and V 6 bases, and 4 bases lay outside the gene matches. Germline lookup yields CDR1 LGHNT and CDR2 FRNRAP. Supplemented by reference TRBV12-5 and TRBJ2-2, the full variable domain reads DARVTQTPRHKVTEMGQEVTMRCQPILGHNTVFWYRQTMMQGLELLAYFRNRAPLDDSGMPKDRFSAEMPDATLATLKIQPSEPRDSAVYFCASGPGTSGSTGELFFGEGSRLTVL.

J is TRBJ1-3 and V is TRBV5-5; D gene ambiguous. Between the trimmed V and J ends, which lost 1 base and 0 bases, there was a span of 8 bases. Looked up from germline, CDR1 is SGHKS and CDR2 is YYEKEE (reference sequence). The CDR3 runs 15 residues. CDR3 loop: CASSLLGGSGNTIYF. CDR3 DNA: TGTGCCAGCAGCTTGTTAGGAGGCTCTGGAAACACCATATATTTT.

This sequence joins TRBV20-1 and TRBJ2-4; D not certain. There are 19 residues in the CDR3. Looked up from germline, CDR1 is DFQATT and CDR2 is SNEGSKA (reference sequence). V gave up 3 bases and J gave up 0 bases, with 24 bases separating them. The CDR3 here is CSASLRPAYSGVAKNIQYF. CDR3 nucleotides: TGCAGTGCTAGTCTACGTCCAGCGTATAGTGGCGTAGCCAAAAACATTCAGTACTTC.

The chain joins TRBV5-4 to TRBJ2-5; 11 bases fit TRBD2. The V and J ends lost 0 bases and 3 bases, in that order; junction bases with no gene match: 1. The CDR3 contains 15 residues. CDR1 SGHNT and CDR2 YYREEE come from the germline V gene (reference sequence). The CDR3 region is CASSLGGLAEETQYF. In nucleotides, the CDR3 is TGTGCCAGCAGCTTGGGGGGACTAGCGGAAGAGACCCAGTACTTC.

The chain has TRBV6-5 and TRBJ2-5; weak D call: TRBD1 (5 bases). Trimming cost V 7 bases and J 5 bases, with 11 bases left between them. CDR1 MNHEY and CDR2 SVGAGI come from the germline V gene. This CDR3 has 12 amino acids. This CDR3 is CASTSGRETQYF. The CDR3 DNA follows: TGTGCCAGCACTTCAGGGCGGGAGACCCAGTACTTC.

The rearrangement links TRBV6-5 to TRBJ2-7; 10 bases agree with TRBD1. CDR3 size: 13 residues. The germline CDR1 and CDR2 sequences are MNHEY and SVGAGI. V gave up 8 bases and J gave up 3 bases; unmatched junction bases: 4. The CDR3 DNA reads TGTGCCAGCGAGAGGACAGGGGGCTACGAGCAGTACTTC. As protein: CASERTGGYEQYF.

V usage is TRBV2 and J usage is TRBJ2-7; 7 bases match TRBD1. CDR3 size: 13 residues. V gave up 6 bases and J gave up 5 bases; unmatched junction bases: 7. Germline values: CDR1 SNHLY, CDR2 FYNNEI. The CDR3 spells CASRIQGIHEQYF. The CDR3 DNA follows: TGTGCCAGCAGGATACAGGGGATCCACGAGCAGTACTTC.

This clone appeared once. The V and J genes are TRBV27 and TRBJ2-1; 9 bases align to TRBD1. Losses at the gene ends were 4 bases for V and 4 bases for J; bases not matched to a gene: 8. This CDR3 has 16 residues. Germline lookup yields CDR1 MNHEY and CDR2 SMNVEV (reference sequence). Here the CDR3 DNA reads TGTGCCAGCAGTTCGGGAACCGGGACAGGGTACAATGAGCAGTTCTTC. Its protein product is CASSSGTGTGYNEQFF.